This TCR beta chain was captured in a study of T-cell reconstitution after alpha-beta-depleted transplantation in children. The CDR3 runs to 15 residues. Trimming stripped 5 bases from V and 5 bases from J, with 15 bases between. Germline V gene sequence: CDR1 SEHNR, CDR2 FQNEAQ (reference sequence). Unique molecular identifiers were used in preparing the TCRbeta library. One entry per CDR3 protein results from TCRdb running MiXCR on the PCR reads. Of about 360,000 distinct CDR3 sequences in the sample, 10% to 15% were seen once. This chain connects TRBV7-9 to TRBJ2-2; unclear D gene. The material sequenced was PBMCs, taken from the stem cell graft. The receptor was derived from a human donor who donated a stem cell graft to a child with Fanconi anemia. Written as DNA, the CDR3 is TGTGCCAGCAGCCCAAAGCAGAGAGATACCGGGGAGCTGTTTTTT. This encodes CASSPKQRDTGELFF.